The 4 T cell receptor beta chains presented below share a single source sample, sequenced in a study of blood T cells in healthy people across ages. Then a second PCR, running about 7 to 11 cycles, was carried out with a sample-barcoded 5' primer and a J-beta primer mix. TCRdb itself ran the 5' RACE reads through MiXCR, one entry per CDR3 protein. The repertoire holds around 900,000 distinct CDR3 sequences, with about 51% as singletons. Sequencing used blood. These receptors were obtained from a woman aged 55-75 years in good health.

V usage is TRBV9 and J usage is TRBJ2-5, with a possible D match to TRBD1 (6 bases). The V and J ends lost 2 bases and 1 base respectively, with 12 bases between them. CDR1 and CDR2 (germline): SGDLS, YYNGEE. The CDR3 length is 15 residues. Here the CDR3 DNA reads TGTGCCAGCAGCGTCCACGGGACAAGCCAAGAGACCCAGTACTTC. Protein product: CASSVHGTSQETQYF.

This clonotype has only one observation. CDR3 residues: CASSPGDPGVHEQYF. The CDR3 coding sequence is TGTGCCAGCAGCCCAGGGGACCCCGGGGTCCATGAGCAGTACTTC. This chain links TRBV3-1 with TRBJ2-7; a possible D gene is TRBD1 (6 bases). The V end was cut by 4 bases, the J end by 7 bases, with 20 bases between. CDR3 length equals 15 residues. Germline lookup yields CDR1 LGHDT and CDR2 YNNKEL (reference sequence).

J is TRBJ2-1 and V is TRBV7-9; TRBD2 agrees at 10 bases. The germline V gene encodes CDR1 SEHNR and CDR2 FQNEAQ (reference sequence). V trimming: 2 bases; J trimming: 6 bases; junction bases outside the gene matches: 4. The CDR3 is 15 amino acids. This CDR3 reads CASSLLPSGGNEQFF. The CDR3 DNA sequence: TGTGCCAGCAGCTTATTGCCTAGCGGGGGCAATGAGCAGTTCTTC.

CDR3 amino acids: CSARGLAGLTDTQYF. DNA for the CDR3: TGCAGTGCTAGGGGCCTAGCGGGGCTCACAGATACGCAGTATTTT. The V call is TRBV20-1, the J call TRBJ2-3, with 9 positions matching TRBD2. The length of the CDR3 is 15 residues. The ends lost 3 bases at V and 2 bases at J; junction bases unmatched: 6. Germline CDR1 DFQATT, CDR2 SNEGSKA (reference sequence).